The sequence of this T cell receptor (beta chain) was determined in a study of blood T cells in healthy people across ages. Study-wide context: With template switching, about one barcoded beta molecule was captured per two T cells. Study-level results: Higher diversity, along with more naive CD4+ cells, distinguished long-lived donors from aged donors.

Then a second PCR, running about 6 to 11 cycles, was carried out with a sample-barcoded 5' primer and a J-beta primer mix. TCRdb recomputed calls from the 5' RACE reads with MiXCR, one row per CDR3 protein. Here the sample spans 750,000 to 950,000 distinct CDR3 sequences, about 28% being singletons. Germline loops: CDR1 ENHRY, CDR2 SYGVKD. V gave up 6 bases and J gave up 3 bases, with 15 bases separating them. CDR3 length equals 14 residues. This clonotype was seen at least ten times. Its specificity is not known. The same data also contributed to another study, on T cells of mothers and their children. As that report states: Samples were obtained from a few healthy Caucasian mothers and their six children. Sequencing revealed no T cell clones that were persistent and microchimeric.

Material: blood. The receptor was derived from a woman in her thirties or forties in good health. V is TRBV10-3 and J is TRBJ2-7, with unresolved D. The CDR3, as DNA: TGTGCCATCAGGGGCAGCGAAGCCCTCTACGAGCAGTACTTC. Translated, it gives CAIRGSEALYEQYF.